Below are 2 T cell receptor beta chains sequenced from a single sample in a study of cytomegalovirus exposure and HLA in healthy donors. Assay: immunoSEQ multiplex PCR; the TCRdb copy retains only in-frame clones and omits some. The sample carries about 110,000 clones, around 95% recorded once. Sequenced sample: PBMCs. The source of these receptors is a woman under 30 in good health and CMV-seronegative.

The V call is TRBV7-9, the J call TRBJ2-5, with unresolved D. The CDR3 is made up of 12 amino acids. V lost 2 bases to trimming and J lost 3 bases, with 4 bases between them. The germline gives CDR1 SEHNR, CDR2 FQNEAQ (reference sequence). The CDR3 protein is CASSLLKETQYF. The CDR3 coding sequence is TGTGCCAGCAGCTTACTAAAAGAGACCCAGTACTTC. The entire variable domain, with the rest obtained from reference TRBV7-9 and TRBJ2-5, is as follows: DTGVSQNPRHKITKRGQNVTFRCDPISEHNRLYWYRQTLGQGPEFLTYFQNEAQLEKSRLLSDRFSAERPKGSFSTLEIQRTEQGDSAMYLCASSLLKETQYFGPGTRLLVL.

This chain links TRBV4-1 with TRBJ2-7, with a tentative D call TRBD1 (6 bases). Germline lookup yields CDR1 MGHRA and CDR2 YSYEKL. The CDR3 extends over 13 amino acids. Between the trimmed V and J ends, which lost 3 bases and 0 bases, there was a span of 6 bases. The CDR3 reads CASSQDSSYEQYF. The CDR3 DNA sequence: TGCGCCAGCAGCCAGGACAGCTCCTACGAGCAGTACTTC.